These 15 T cell receptor beta chains were sequenced from one sample in a study of CD8 T cells in Susac syndrome. An input of about 0.5 to 1 ug of RNA was subjected to reverse transcription using random hexamers. TCRdb analysed the immunoSEQ multiplex PCR reads with MiXCR anew, one entry per CDR3 protein. The data show about 140,000 distinct CDR3 sequences, 85% to 95% seen once. The sample taken for sequencing was CD8+ T cells from PBMCs. The receptors were gathered from a human donor in good health.

This clonotype was detected only once. The chain joins TRBV12-5 to TRBJ2-7; D is unclear. The CDR3 is made up of 12 amino acids. V was clipped by 1 base and J by 3 bases, with 4 bases between them. Germline V CDR1 and CDR2: LGHNT, FRNRAP. CDR3: CASGLDGYEQYF. As DNA, the CDR3 is TGTGCTAGTGGTTTGGACGGCTACGAGCAGTACTTC. The entire variable domain, with the rest obtained from reference TRBV12-5 and TRBJ2-7, is as follows: DARVTQTPRHKVTEMGQEVTMRCQPILGHNTVFWYRQTMMQGLELLAYFRNRAPLDDSGMPKDRFSAEMPDATLATLKIQPSEPRDSAVYFCASGLDGYEQYFGPGTRLTVT.

This rearrangement joins TRBV5-6 to TRBJ2-3; D is possibly TRBD1 or TRBD2 (6 bases each). V lost 9 bases, J lost 0 bases, and 23 bases lay in between. The germline V gene has CDR1 SGHDT and CDR2 YYEEEE. This CDR3 contains 17 residues. In DNA form, the CDR3 reads TGTGCCACTACGACCGCCGGGGGACATACTAGCACAGATACGCAGTATTTT. It translates to CATTTAGGHTSTDTQYF. The full variable domain, with the rest looked up from reference TRBV5-6 and TRBJ2-3, is DAGVTQSPTHLIKTRGQQVTLRCSPKSGHDTVSWYQQALGQGPQFIFQYYEEEERQRGNFPDRFSGHQFPNYSSELNVNALLLGDSALYLCATTTAGGHTSTDTQYFGPGTRLTVL.

The V and J genes are TRBV4-2 and TRBJ2-1; no definite D call. Germline values: CDR1 LGHNA, CDR2 YNFKEQ. The CDR3 is 13 amino acids. V lost 0 bases, J lost 9 bases, and 9 bases lay in between. The CDR3 sequence is CASSQDRFGEQFF. CDR3 nucleotides: TGTGCCAGCAGCCAAGATCGGTTTGGTGAGCAGTTCTTC.

The rearrangement links TRBV29-1 to TRBJ2-1; D unclear. In germline, CDR1 is SQVTM, CDR2 ANQGSEA. Trimming removed 4 bases from V and 2 bases from J, with 9 bases in between. There are 13 residues in the CDR3. The CDR3 sequence: CSVVTITYNEQFF. The DNA of the CDR3 is TGCAGCGTTGTCACAATCACCTACAATGAGCAGTTCTTC.

This chain links TRBV6-2 or TRBV6-3 with TRBJ2-1; D unresolved. This CDR3 is 11 amino acids long. Looked up from germline, CDR1 is MNHEY and CDR2 is SVGEGT. V was trimmed by 2 bases and J by 9 bases, leaving 5 bases between them. CDR3 region: CASSYNGEQFF. The CDR3 nucleotides are TGTGCCAGCAGTTACAACGGTGAGCAGTTCTTC.

V usage is TRBV28 and J usage is TRBJ2-7; 13 bases align to TRBD2. V lost 4 bases to trimming and J lost 0 bases; unmatched junction nucleotides: 6. Germline V gene data show CDR1 as MDHEN and CDR2 as SYDVKM. The CDR3 loop spans 17 amino acids. Written as DNA, the CDR3 is TGTGCCAGCAGTTCCGGGACTAGCGGGGACCTCTCCTACGAGCAGTACTTC. Residues: CASSSGTSGDLSYEQYF.

The CDR3 sequence: CASRSWQSNQPQHF. CDR3 nucleotides: TGTGCCAGTAGGTCGTGGCAGAGCAATCAGCCCCAGCATTTT. V gene TRBV19 combines with J gene TRBJ1-5; D remains ambiguous. Germline lookup yields CDR1 LNHDA and CDR2 SQIVND (reference sequence). CDR3 size: 14 residues. With 6 bases removed from V and 1 base from J, the gap between germline ends came to 10 bases.

The table lists this clonotype with a few counts. The J gene is TRBJ1-1, the V gene TRBV27; D might be TRBD1 (5 bases). The germline V gene has CDR1 MNHEY and CDR2 SMNVEV (reference sequence). There are 13 residues in the CDR3. Deletions cut 3 bases from V and 1 base from J, with 6 bases between. The chain's CDR3 is CASSFGGNTEAFF. The CDR3 DNA reads TGTGCCAGCAGTTTTGGGGGGAACACTGAAGCTTTCTTT.

The chain combines TRBV20-1 with TRBJ1-3, with D unclear. This CDR3 is built from 16 residues. Germline loops: CDR1 DFQATT, CDR2 SNEGSKA (reference sequence). V was shortened by 0 bases and J by 0 bases, with 12 bases between the two germline ends. The CDR3 DNA sequence: TGCAGTGCTAGAGATTCTGCATTTCTCTCTGGAAACACCATATATTTT. This sequence encodes CSARDSAFLSGNTIYF.

This clonotype has only one observation. This chain connects TRBV27 to TRBJ2-1, with 14 positions matching TRBD2. The V gene's germline CDR1 is MNHEY and CDR2 SMNVEV (reference sequence). The CDR3 sequence is 20 residues long. V lost 5 bases and J lost 3; bases outside the gene matches: 15. The CDR3 DNA reads TGTGCCAGCAGTCCGGCCGGACTAGCGGGAGGACTAGTCCACTACAATGAGCAGTTCTTC. The encoded protein is CASSPAGLAGGLVHYNEQFF.

Only one count was recorded for this clonotype. V is TRBV30 and J is TRBJ1-1; perhaps TRBD1 as D (5 bases). The CDR3 is 13 amino acids. The germline gives CDR1 GTSNPN, CDR2 SVGIG (reference sequence). V was shortened by 1 base and J by 6 bases, with 12 bases between the two germline ends. The CDR3 spells CAWSATGGSEAFF. CDR3 bases: TGTGCCTGGAGTGCTACAGGCGGGTCTGAAGCTTTCTTT.

This chain joins TRBV2 and TRBJ2-7; 7 bases are shared with TRBD2. Germline trimming cut 2 bases from V and 3 bases from J; bases unmatched to any gene: 4. Germline values: CDR1 SNHLY, CDR2 FYNNEI. The CDR3 is 14 residues long. The CDR3 protein is CASSEPSGVYEQYF. CDR3 DNA sequence: TGTGCCAGCAGTGAACCTAGCGGAGTCTACGAGCAGTACTTC.

Here the CDR3 DNA reads TGTGCCAACGGACCTGGTGATAGGCCCCAGCATTTT. Translating it yields CANGPGDRPQHF. The rearrangement links TRBV28 to TRBJ1-5, with D unclear. Trimming stripped 10 bases from V and 9 bases from J, with 16 bases between. The germline V gene encodes CDR1 MDHEN and CDR2 SYDVKM. CDR3 size: 12 residues.

The V and J genes are TRBV19 and TRBJ2-1, with D hard to call. The V and J ends lost 6 bases and 7 bases respectively, with 13 bases between them. CDR3 length equals 13 residues. The V gene's germline CDR1 is LNHDA and CDR2 SQIVND (reference sequence). CDR3 in DNA: TGTGCCAGTAGCAATTTAGGTAGAAATGAGCAGTTCTTC. Its translation: CASSNLGRNEQFF.

This chain connects TRBV27 to TRBJ2-5; D is undetermined. CDR1 and CDR2 (germline): MNHEY, SMNVEV (reference sequence). The CDR3 contains 15 residues. Trimming removed 2 bases from V and 1 base from J, with 11 bases in between. The CDR3 region has the DNA TGTGCCAGCAGTTTAGCCGGAGAGCGCCAAGAGACCCAGTACTTC. It yields the protein CASSLAGERQETQYF.